One sample yielded the 5 T cell receptor beta chains listed below, sequenced in a study of shared clonotypes between healthy human individuals. In the naive CD8 group, cells lacked CD45RO and were positively selected for CCR7, so terminally differentiated effector memory CD45RA+ cells were left out. Generated by immunoSEQ multiplex PCR, the TCRdb table keeps only in-frame clones and is missing some. This sample has roughly 2,000,000 clones, with around 95% found just once. The sequenced sample consisted of naive CD8+ T cells from PBMCs. Source of these receptors: a man younger than 30 in good health. Some clones in this sample may be carry-over from other donors' samples.

The chain joins TRBV7-9 to TRBJ2-2; no definite D call. Germline CDR1 reads SEHNR; CDR2 reads FQNEAQ (reference sequence). CDR3 length: 15 residues. Trimming took 2 bases from V and 5 from J, leaving 12 bases between them. The CDR3 loop is CASSLKSVATGELFF. The CDR3 DNA is TGTGCCAGCAGCTTAAAATCCGTAGCTACCGGGGAGCTGTTTTTT.

The rearrangement uses TRBV29-1 and TRBJ1-1; 9 bases map to TRBD1. The CDR3 contains 12 residues. V was clipped by 7 bases and J by 5 bases; unmatched bases: 5. Looked up from germline, CDR1 is SQVTM and CDR2 is ANQGSEA. The CDR3 DNA follows: TGCAGCGCTACAGGGGGCCCGACTGAAGCTTTCTTT. Protein: CSATGGPTEAFF.

This chain connects TRBV2 to TRBJ1-5; possibly TRBD1 for D (6 bases). CDR1 SNHLY and CDR2 FYNNEI come from the germline V gene. The CDR3 spans 14 residues. The V end was cut by 4 bases, the J end by 5 bases, with 12 bases between. CDR3 coding DNA: TGTGCCAGCAGTGGGGACAAGAGACATCAGCCCCAGCATTTT. Translated: CASSGDKRHQPQHF.

This chain uses TRBV6-6 with TRBJ2-3; D ambiguous. V was pared by 0 bases and J by 4 bases, with 8 bases between. Looked up from germline, CDR1 is MNHNY and CDR2 is SVGAGI (reference sequence). The CDR3 totals 14 residues. The CDR3 DNA sequence: TGTGCCAGCAGTTACTCGGGGTCGGCAGATACGCAGTATTTT. Amino acid sequence: CASSYSGSADTQYF.

The rearrangement uses TRBV6-1 and TRBJ1-2; D is undetermined. This CDR3 is built from 12 residues. CDR1 is MNHNS, CDR2 SASEGT, per germline. V was clipped by 6 bases and J by 8 bases, with 13 bases between them. CDR3 in DNA: TGTGCCAGCAGGGGATGGGGAAAAGGCTACACCTTC. This translates into CASRGWGKGYTF.